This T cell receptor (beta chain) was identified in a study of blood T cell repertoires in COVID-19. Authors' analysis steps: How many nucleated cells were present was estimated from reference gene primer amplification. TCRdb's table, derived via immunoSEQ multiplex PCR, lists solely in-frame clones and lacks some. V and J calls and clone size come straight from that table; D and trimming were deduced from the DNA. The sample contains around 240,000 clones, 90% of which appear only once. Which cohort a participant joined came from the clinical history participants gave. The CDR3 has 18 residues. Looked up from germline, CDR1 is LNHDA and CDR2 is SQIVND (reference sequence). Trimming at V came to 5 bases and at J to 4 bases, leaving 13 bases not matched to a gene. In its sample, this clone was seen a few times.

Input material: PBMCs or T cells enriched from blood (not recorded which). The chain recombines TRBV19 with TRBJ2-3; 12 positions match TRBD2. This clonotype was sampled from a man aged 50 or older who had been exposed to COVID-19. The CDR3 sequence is CASSRLAGVWGAPDTQYF. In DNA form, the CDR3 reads TGTGCCAGTAGTCGACTAGCGGGAGTGTGGGGCGCCCCAGATACGCAGTATTTT.